Listed below are T cell receptor beta chains from one sample, sequenced in a study of vaccination effects on CD4 cells after COVID-19. Clones were sequenced by immunoSEQ multiplex PCR, and TCRdb holds only the in-frame ones, with some missing. The sample lists more than 60,000 clones; 70% to 85% were seen once. No antigens are known for them. This material consisted of CD4+ T cells from PBMCs cultured without peptide, taken after COVID-19 vaccination. Receptors were obtained from a human donor who received a COVID-19 vaccine. CDR3s include the opening cysteine and the closing phenylalanine or tryptophan. Fields, in order: D gene, V gene, clone size, J gene, CDR3 DNA, CDR3 protein. A D gene is named only where the DNA matches it firmly. The size entry is marked missing in some rows and otherwise reads once, few, many or a size class.

TRBD2	TRBV3-1/TRBV3-2	NA	TRBJ2-3	TGTGCCAGCAGCCGCAGCGGGGGACCCACAGATACGCAGTATTTT	CASSRSGGPTDTQYF
NA	TRBV9	once	TRBJ1-1	TGTGCCAACAGCACTTTGGGGCAGGGAGTCACTGAAGCTTTCTTT	CANSTLGQGVTEAFF
NA	TRBV5-6	NA	TRBJ2-5	TGTGCCAGCAGCTTGTTGGGGACCCAGTACTTC	CASSLLGTQYF
NA	TRBV11-2	NA	TRBJ2-1	TGTGCCAGCAGCTCAGGCGCAGGGTCCTACAATGAGCAGTTCTTC	CASSSGAGSYNEQFF
TRBD1	TRBV5-1	NA	TRBJ2-5	TGCGCCAGCAGCCGACAGGGTGCGGCGGACCAAGAGACCCAGTACTTC	CASSRQGAADQETQYF
NA	TRBV14	NA	TRBJ2-3	TGTGCCAGCAGCCAAGATCTAGGCTACGCTACGCAGTATTTT	CASSQDLGYATQYF
TRBD1	TRBV5-1	NA	TRBJ1-5	TGCGCCAGCATCCAGGACAGGGGCCATCAGCCCCAGCATTTT	CASIQDRGHQPQHF
NA	TRBV6-2/TRBV6-3	NA	TRBJ1-5	TGTGCCAGCAGTTACACCTCAGGGGTGGATCAGCCCCAGCATTTT	CASSYTSGVDQPQHF
NA	TRBV19	NA	TRBJ1-5	TGTGCCAGTAGTATAGCGCATCAGCCCCAGCATTTT	CASSIAHQPQHF
TRBD1	TRBV28	NA	TRBJ1-6	TGTGCCAGCAGGGGGACAGGGATGGGGGGGTCACCCCTCCACTTT	CASRGTGMGGSPLHF
NA	TRBV19	NA	TRBJ2-1	TGTGCCAGTAGCCGCCAGGGGTTGGATGAGCAGTTCTTC	CASSRQGLDEQFF
NA	TRBV28	NA	TRBJ2-1	TGTGCCACCTCAGACAGCTACAGCGAGCAGTTCTTC	CATSDSYSEQFF
TRBD1	TRBV19	NA	TRBJ2-2	TGTGCCAGTAGGAGGGGGCTTACCGGGGAGCTGTTTTTT	CASRRGLTGELFF
NA	TRBV5-4	NA	TRBJ1-2	TGTGCCAGCAGCCTGTACCGGCAGGGCAGCTATGGCTACACCTTC	CASSLYRQGSYGYTF
TRBD1	TRBV28	NA	TRBJ1-2	TGTGCCAGCAGCGGGGGGACAGCTTATGGCTACACCTTC	CASSGGTAYGYTF
NA	TRBV18	NA	TRBJ1-5	TGTGCCAGCTCACACAAAAATCTAGGGGTAAATCAGCCCCAGCATTTT	CASSHKNLGVNQPQHF
NA	TRBV9	NA	TRBJ1-2	TGTGCCAGCAGCGTAGAATCTGTTATGGACTATGGCTACACCTTC	CASSVESVMDYGYTF
TRBD1	TRBV6-5	NA	TRBJ1-3	TGTGCCAGCAGGACCACAGGGGTCGGAAACACCATATATTTT	CASRTTGVGNTIYF
NA	TRBV6-5	NA	TRBJ1-2	TGTGCCAGCAGTTACACCGGACGGCGGAATGGCTACACCTTC	CASSYTGRRNGYTF
TRBD1	TRBV11-3	NA	TRBJ1-1	TGTGCCAGTATCAAACCGGGACAGAACTCGCCTAGCCGACTGGGCACTGAAGCTTTCTTT	CASIKPGQNSPSRLGTEAFF
NA	TRBV6-5	few	TRBJ1-2	TGTGCCAGCTGGGACTATGGCTACACCTTC	CASWDYGYTF
NA	TRBV19	NA	TRBJ1-6	TGTGCCAGTAGTATCGGACAGAACGGGTCACCCCTCCACTTT	CASSIGQNGSPLHF
TRBD1	TRBV5-1	few	TRBJ1-3	TGCGCCAGCAGCTCCTCCGGGACAGGGGGTCGATCTGGAAACACCATATATTTT	CASSSSGTGGRSGNTIYF
TRBD1	TRBV30	NA	TRBJ1-6	TGTGCCTGGAGTCGCGGACAGGGAAGTTCACCCCTCCACTTT	CAWSRGQGSSPLHF
NA	TRBV11-2	once	TRBJ2-5	TGTGCCAGCAGCTTAGAACAAAGGGGGACCCAGTACTTC	CASSLEQRGTQYF
NA	TRBV23-1	NA	TRBJ2-5	TGCGCCAGCAGTCACCCCCTTGGGACTTCCTTGGAGACCCAGTACTTC	CASSHPLGTSLETQYF
TRBD1	TRBV28	NA	TRBJ2-6	TGTGCCAGCAGTTTGGTAGGGGGCGCTGGGGCCAACGTCCTGACTTTC	CASSLVGGAGANVLTF
NA	TRBV24-1	NA	TRBJ2-2	TGTGCCACCAGTGATTTCGGGGGTACCACCGGGGAGCTGTTTTTT	CATSDFGGTTGELFF
NA	TRBV6-1	NA	TRBJ2-4	TGTGCCAGCAGTGAAGGCATAGCCAAAAACATTCAGTACTTC	CASSEGIAKNIQYF
TRBD1	TRBV30	NA	TRBJ1-1	TGTGCCTGGAGTCGGGACAGGAACACTGAAGCTTTCTTT	CAWSRDRNTEAFF
TRBD1	TRBV7-2	once	TRBJ1-2	TGTGCCAGCAGCGACAGGACAGGGCCGACTAACTATGGCTACACCTTC	CASSDRTGPTNYGYTF
TRBD2	TRBV6-2/TRBV6-3	NA	TRBJ2-3	TGTGCCAGCAGTTGGGCTAGCGGGGGGGACACAGATACGCAGTATTTT	CASSWASGGDTDTQYF
TRBD1	TRBV18	NA	TRBJ2-5	TGTGCCAGCTCACCAATAGGGGGCCAGACCCAGTACTTC	CASSPIGGQTQYF
NA	TRBV5-8	NA	TRBJ1-5	TGTGCCAGCAGCCCAGGGAACAGCCATAGCAATCAGCCCCAGCATTTT	CASSPGNSHSNQPQHF
TRBD1	TRBV11-2	NA	TRBJ2-3	TGTGCCAGCAGTCGGTGGACAGGACTCACAGATACGCAGTATTTT	CASSRWTGLTDTQYF
NA	TRBV4-2	few	TRBJ1-4	TGTGCCAGCAGCCAAGGGGCAGGGCGCGAAAAACTGTTTTTT	CASSQGAGREKLFF